The source of this TCR beta chain is a study of early T cells in non-severe SARS-CoV-2 infection. Study-wide background: Chains from this unsorted whole-blood bulk RNA could not be paired.

Trimming pared 3 bases from V and 1 base from J, leaving 12 bases between. The CDR3 has 15 amino acids. CDR1 and CDR2 from the germline V gene are SGHVS and FQNEAQ. Study conclusions and caveats: Lookups in VDJdb leaned toward anti-spike CD8 responses and missed private and CD4 specificities.

Individual cDNA molecules were tagged with unique molecular identifiers, the study reported. Via MiXCR, TCRdb re-called the 5' RACE reads, giving one row per CDR3 protein. The sample records tens of thousands of distinct CDR3 sequences, about an eighth being singletons. This clonotype was found a few times. Its antigen is currently unknown. This receptor was obtained from an adult who was a healthcare worker with PCR-confirmed SARS-CoV-2 infection or an uninfected control (not recorded which). The rearrangement uses TRBV7-8 and TRBJ1-1, with D unclear. Sequencing was done on a sample of whole blood. CDR3 in amino acids: CASSFEELKNTEAFF. CDR3 DNA sequence: TGTGCCAGCAGCTTCGAAGAGCTTAAGAACACTGAAGCTTTCTTT.